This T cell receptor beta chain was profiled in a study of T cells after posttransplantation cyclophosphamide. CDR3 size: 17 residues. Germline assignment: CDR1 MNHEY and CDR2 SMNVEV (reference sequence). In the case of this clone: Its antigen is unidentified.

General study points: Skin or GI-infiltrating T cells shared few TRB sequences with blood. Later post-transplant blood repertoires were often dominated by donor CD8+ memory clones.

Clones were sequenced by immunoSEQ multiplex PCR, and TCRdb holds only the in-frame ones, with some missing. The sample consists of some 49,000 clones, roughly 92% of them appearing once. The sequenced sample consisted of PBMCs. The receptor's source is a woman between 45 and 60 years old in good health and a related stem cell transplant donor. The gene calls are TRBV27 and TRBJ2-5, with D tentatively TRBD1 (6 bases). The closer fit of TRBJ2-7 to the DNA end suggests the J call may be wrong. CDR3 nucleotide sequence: TGTGCCAGCATCAAAACAGGGACAAACCACGTATCCTACGAGCAGTACTTC. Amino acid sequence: CASIKTGTNHVSYEQYF.